A single sample is the source of the 17 T cell receptor beta chains below, sequenced in a study of Tregs in tolerant kidney transplant recipients. The table came from immunoSEQ multiplex PCR; TCRdb's copy has only in-frame clones and leaves some out. Of about 69,000 clones listed, approximately 88% were seen once; the top ten hold about 0.36%. Sequenced material: CD4+ T cells from blood, taken before the transplant. These receptors all stem from a human donor who received a combined kidney and bone marrow transplant.

This clone was found once. CDR3 in DNA: TGCGCCAGCAGCCAAGAACAGGGCCAGTCCTACGAGCAGTACTTC. Residues: CASSQEQGQSYEQYF. The rearrangement joins TRBV4-3 to TRBJ2-7, with D possibly TRBD1 on 6 matching bases. The V end was cut by 0 bases, the J end by 1 base, with 10 bases between. The CDR3 has 15 amino acids. Germline CDR1 LGHNA, CDR2 YSLEER.

This chain uses TRBV5-1 with TRBJ2-1, with D possibly matching TRBD1 (6 bases). The V end was cut by 0 bases, the J end by 4 bases, with 14 bases between. The CDR3 contains 16 residues. Germline loops: CDR1 SGHRS, CDR2 YFSETQ. As DNA, the CDR3 is TGCGCCAGCAGCTTGGCAAAGGGGACATTATACAATGAGCAGTTCTTC. This codes for CASSLAKGTLYNEQFF.

V is TRBV5-8 and J is TRBJ2-7; D may be TRBD1 (7 bases). Trimming stripped 4 bases from V and 3 bases from J, with 14 bases between. Germline V gene data show CDR1 as SGHTS and CDR2 as YDEGEE. The CDR3 totals 14 residues. CDR3 residues: CASSRGGTVYEQYF. The CDR3 DNA follows: TGTGCCAGCAGCAGGGGCGGGACAGTCTACGAGCAGTACTTC.

The CDR3 coding sequence is TGTGCCAGCAGTACTACAGGGGATACGCAGTATTTT. Translation: CASSTTGDTQYF. The V and J genes are TRBV6-1 and TRBJ2-3, with a possible D match to TRBD1 (6 bases). The CDR3 contains 12 residues. The germline CDR1 and CDR2 sequences are MNHNS and SASEGT. V dropped 5 bases and J dropped 6 bases, with 9 bases sitting between them.

This clone was seen once. This chain joins TRBV9 and TRBJ2-1; 9 bases are shared with TRBD2. Trimming cost V 0 bases and J 8 bases; bases outside gene matches: 6. Germline CDR1 SGDLS, CDR2 YYNGEE. The CDR3 sequence is 15 residues long. CDR3 DNA: TGTGCCAGCAGCGTAGACCCTAGCGGGGTCTATGAGCAGTTCTTC. It is translated as CASSVDPSGVYEQFF. The whole variable domain, filled in from reference TRBV9 and TRBJ2-1, reads DSGVTQTPKHLITATGQRVTLRCSPRSGDLSVYWYQQSLDQGLQFLIQYYNGEERAKGNILERFSAQQFPDLHSELNLSSLELGDSALYFCASSVDPSGVYEQFFGPGTRLTVL.

J is TRBJ2-3 and V is TRBV7-2; D might be TRBD2 (6 bases). The CDR3 covers 15 residues. V was trimmed by 7 bases and J by 8 bases, leaving 22 bases between them. CDR1 is SGHTA and CDR2 is FQGNSA in the germline V gene. The DNA for the CDR3 is TGTGCCAGCACCCTAGGAGGGTACCACCGCGCTACGCAGTATTTT. This sequence encodes CASTLGGYHRATQYF. Based on the CDR3 plus reference TRBV7-2 and TRBJ2-3, the full variable domain is GAGVSQSPSNKVTEKGKDVELRCDPISGHTALYWYRQSLGQGLEFLIYFQGNSAPDKSGLPSDRFSAERTGGSVSTLTIQRTQQEDSAVYLCASTLGGYHRATQYFGPGTRLTVL.

The chain couples TRBV6-1 to TRBJ1-5; D is unclear. Trimming removed 3 bases from V and 3 bases from J, with 12 bases in between. Germline-derived CDR1 and CDR2 are MNHNS and SASEGT. The CDR3 has 15 residues. CDR3 in amino acids: CASSEIKGVNQPQHF. DNA of the CDR3: TGTGCCAGCAGTGAGATCAAAGGAGTCAATCAGCCCCAGCATTTT.

The chain couples TRBV12-5 to TRBJ1-1, with 9 bases that match TRBD1. Germline CDR1 and CDR2: LGHNT and FRNRAP. The ends lost 6 bases at V and 4 bases at J; junction bases unmatched: 6. This CDR3 contains 14 residues. The CDR3 DNA follows: TGTGCTAGTGGCCCGGGACAGGGAGCCACTGAAGCTTTCTTT. Translated: CASGPGQGATEAFF.

The CDR3 DNA reads as TGTGCCAGCAGTCGCGGACAGGGAGCCCGAGATACGCAGTATTTT. This gives the protein CASSRGQGARDTQYF. V gene TRBV5-8 combines with J gene TRBJ2-3; 8 bases align to TRBD1. The CDR3 length is 15 residues. With V trimmed by 5 bases and J by 5 bases, 10 bases remained unmatched. Germline loops: CDR1 SGHTS, CDR2 YDEGEE.

This chain uses TRBV27 with TRBJ1-4; TRBD1 aligns across 10 bases. Germline assignment: CDR1 MNHEY and CDR2 SMNVEV (reference sequence). The junction had 5 bases not matched to a gene; V was cut back by 5 bases and J by 2 bases. This CDR3 has 16 residues. The CDR3 DNA sequence: TGTGCCAGCAGTAGACAGGGGGCGCGTACTAATGAAAAACTGTTTTTT. This translates into CASSRQGARTNEKLFF.

V gene TRBV28 combines with J gene TRBJ1-5, with 8 bases that match TRBD1. Trimming at V came to 10 bases and at J to 2 bases, leaving 10 bases not matched to a gene. CDR1 and CDR2 (germline): MDHEN, SYDVKM. This CDR3 region has 15 residues. The CDR3 reads CATTGGFLGNQPQHF. CDR3 in DNA: TGTGCCACCACAGGGGGTTTTTTGGGCAATCAGCCCCAGCATTTT.

This rearrangement joins TRBV6-9 to TRBJ2-7, with TRBD2 identical over 10 bases. The CDR3 contains 15 residues. The V gene end was trimmed by 6 bases and the J gene end by 6 bases; junction bases not matched to a gene: 11. The germline CDR1 and CDR2 sequences are MNHGY and SVAAGI. The CDR3 sequence: CASSPTSGILCEQYF. Here the CDR3 DNA reads TGTGCCAGCAGCCCAACTAGCGGGATTCTGTGCGAGCAGTACTTC.

This rearrangement joins TRBV7-2 to TRBJ2-7, with TRBD2 identical over 7 bases. The junction had 18 bases not matched to a gene; V was cut back by 5 bases and J by 5 bases. The germline gives CDR1 SGHTA, CDR2 FQGNSA. The length of the CDR3 is 17 residues. The CDR3 loop is CASSPQPSWGGAHEQYF. In DNA form, the CDR3 reads TGTGCCAGCAGCCCTCAACCCTCCTGGGGAGGGGCCCACGAGCAGTACTTC. The full variable domain, its missing parts supplied by reference TRBV7-2 and TRBJ2-7, is GAGVSQSPSNKVTEKGKDVELRCDPISGHTALYWYRQSLGQGLEFLIYFQGNSAPDKSGLPSDRFSAERTGGSVSTLTIQRTQQEDSAVYLCASSPQPSWGGAHEQYFGPGTRLTVT.

This clone has a single count. The chain has TRBV18 and TRBJ2-1; possibly TRBD2 for D (5 bases). The CDR3 contains 17 residues. The germline gives CDR1 KGHSH, CDR2 LQKENI. The ends were cut back, 1 base at V and 7 bases at J, with 20 bases in the middle. The DNA of the CDR3 is TGTGCCAGCTCACCACGCAACGGGATCCTAGGTGGGAATGAGCAGTTCTTC. It encodes CASSPRNGILGGNEQFF.

The rearrangement joins TRBV6-4 to TRBJ2-7, with TRBD2 matching 11 bases. From germline, CDR1 is MRHNA and CDR2 SNTAGT. The CDR3 has 14 amino acids. The V gene end was trimmed by 6 bases and the J gene end by 5 bases; junction bases not matched to a gene: 6. In nucleotides, the CDR3 is TGTGCCAGCAGACCCACTAGCGGGAGCCACGAGCAGTACTTC. It encodes CASRPTSGSHEQYF.

The table lists this clone with a count of one. This chain joins TRBV6-5 and TRBJ2-7; 11 bases are shared with TRBD2. Germline trimming cut 2 bases from V and 3 bases from J; bases unmatched to any gene: 6. Germline V gene sequence: CDR1 MNHEY, CDR2 SVGAGI. The CDR3 is 16 residues long. CDR3 residues: CASSYRLAGGGYEQYF. CDR3 in DNA: TGTGCCAGCAGTTACAGGCTAGCGGGAGGAGGCTACGAGCAGTACTTC.

The chain employs TRBV9 and TRBJ2-7; possible D gene TRBD2, 7 bases. V was clipped by 0 bases and J by 1 base, with 17 bases between them. The CDR3 is made up of 17 amino acids. Germline loops: CDR1 SGDLS, CDR2 YYNGEE. The CDR3 region has the DNA TGTGCCAGCAGCGTAGGGGAGGGGGGAAGTTTTTCCTACGAGCAGTACTTC. Translated: CASSVGEGGSFSYEQYF.